A single sample is the source of the 20 T cell receptor beta chains below, sequenced in a study of T-cell memory formation after mild COVID-19 (dated by TCRdb to the early 2020s). Library preparation used 5' RACE. Sequencing was carried out with an Illumina NovaSeq 6000. The raw public reads went through TCRdb reprocessing: fastp at Q25, MiXCR clone calling, in-frame beta chains kept. CDR3 protein sequences are deduplicated, and each keeps its most common genes and DNA. In all, the sample holds approximately 340,000 distinct CDR3 sequences, and about a sixth of those were seen once. The top ten clonotypes cover around 22% of the sample. Sequenced: PBMCs or a T cell subset sorted from them (not recorded which). The receptor source for this set is a man between 18 and 29 years old who had mild COVID-19 (a few samples of this study predate the infection). The sample titles of this study are shuffled in the database, so cell type and time point are left out; the donor was told from shared clones.

This clonotype has only a few counts. The chain couples TRBV14 to TRBJ1-2; the D gene is possibly TRBD1 (5 bases). CDR1 is SGHDN and CDR2 is FVKESK in the germline V gene. CDR3 length equals 15 residues. V dropped 0 bases and J dropped 3 bases, with 11 bases sitting between them. CDR3 bases: TGTGCCAGCAGCCAAGATCGGTCGGGGGACTATGGCTACACCTTC. This sequence encodes CASSQDRSGDYGYTF.

This clonotype was found a few times. The chain has TRBV18 and TRBJ2-7; D is unclear. CDR1 and CDR2 from the germline V gene are KGHSH and LQKENI. V was trimmed by 3 bases and J by 6 bases, leaving 15 bases between them. CDR3 length: 14 amino acids. The CDR3 sequence is CASSPNAGLGEQYV. The CDR3 coding sequence is TGTGCCAGCTCACCCAACGCCGGTTTGGGCGAGCAGTACGTC.

The chain uses TRBV6-5 and TRBJ1-6, with 9 bases aligning to TRBD1. Trimming took 0 bases from V and 7 from J; bases not matched to a gene: 1. The CDR3 extends over 15 amino acids. Germline loops: CDR1 MNHEY, CDR2 SVGAGI. The CDR3 DNA sequence: TGTGCCAGCAGTTACTCCGGACAGGGGAATTCACCCCTCCACTTT. Amino acid sequence: CASSYSGQGNSPLHF.

The gene calls are TRBV5-4 and TRBJ2-2; D is ambiguous. The CDR3 has 14 amino acids. Germline V lookup: CDR1 SGHNT, CDR2 YYREEE (reference sequence). Trimming cost V 0 bases and J 3 bases, with 6 bases left between them. CDR3 in amino acids: CASSLVWDTGELFF. CDR3 DNA: TGTGCCAGCAGCTTGGTTTGGGACACCGGGGAGCTGTTTTTT.

The table lists this clonotype with many counts. The chain employs TRBV5-1 and TRBJ2-3; 10 bases match TRBD2. Per the germline V gene, CDR1 is SGHRS and CDR2 is YFSETQ. This CDR3 is built from 15 residues. V shed 4 bases, J shed 4 bases, and the junction held 6 bases outside the gene matches. The CDR3 sequence: CASSISGGRADTQYF. The CDR3 DNA reads as TGCGCCAGCAGCATTAGCGGGGGGAGAGCAGATACGCAGTATTTT.

The chain has TRBV12-3 or TRBV12-4 and TRBJ2-1; D is perhaps TRBD2 (5 bases). This CDR3 region has 15 residues. V lost 6 bases and J lost 6, with 18 bases in between. The CDR3 DNA reads as TGTGCCAGCAGCTCTACTGGGCTAGCTAGCAATGAGCAGTTCTTC. Residues: CASSSTGLASNEQFF.

CDR3 in DNA: TGTGCCAGCTCACCATTGTCGGCAGCGACCTACGAGCAGTACTTC. Translated: CASSPLSAATYEQYF. V and J are TRBV18 and TRBJ2-7; D not resolved. V was trimmed by 2 bases and J by 2 bases, leaving 13 bases between them. Germline-derived CDR1 and CDR2 are KGHSH and LQKENI. This CDR3 spans 15 amino acids.

The chain joins TRBV7-8 to TRBJ2-7, with TRBD2 matching over 13 bases. The CDR3 totals 15 residues. V shed 2 bases, J shed 6 bases, and the junction held 4 bases outside the gene matches. CDR1 and CDR2 from the germline V gene are SGHVS and FQNEAQ. CDR3 loop: CASSLTGTSGVEQYF. The CDR3 nucleotides read TGTGCCAGCAGCTTAACCGGGACTAGCGGGGTCGAGCAGTACTTC. Full variable domain (missing parts from reference TRBV7-8 and TRBJ2-7): GAGVSQSPRYKVAKRGQDVALRCDPISGHVSLFWYQQALGQGPEFLTYFQNEAQLDKSGLPSDRFFAERPEGSVSTLKIQRTQQEDSAVYLCASSLTGTSGVEQYFGPGTRLTVT.

This chain uses TRBV7-2 with TRBJ1-1; 8 bases fit TRBD1. The junction had 7 bases not matched to a gene; V was cut back by 5 bases and J by 5 bases. The CDR3 has 14 amino acids. Per the germline V gene, CDR1 is SGHTA and CDR2 is FQGNSA. The CDR3 sequence: CASSRTGRVTEAFF. The CDR3 DNA reads as TGTGCCAGCAGCCGGACAGGGCGGGTAACTGAAGCTTTCTTT.

This clonotype has ten or more counts. This sequence joins TRBV27 and TRBJ2-1; TRBD1 agrees at 7 bases. This CDR3 comprises 16 residues. Germline assignment: CDR1 MNHEY and CDR2 SMNVEV (reference sequence). V shed 8 bases, J shed 4 bases, and the junction held 14 bases outside the gene matches. Written as DNA, the CDR3 is TGTGCCAGCTCCTCCATCCTCAGGGGGACATACAATGAGCAGTTCTTC. Residues: CASSSILRGTYNEQFF.

There are a few counts of this clonotype. The gene calls are TRBV14 and TRBJ1-1; the D is unclear. The CDR3 has 14 amino acids. Deletions cut 0 bases from V and 5 bases from J, with 10 bases between. The V gene's germline CDR1 is SGHDN and CDR2 FVKESK. Here the CDR3 reads CASSQETRRTEAFF. CDR3 coding DNA: TGTGCCAGCAGCCAAGAAACGAGGAGGACTGAAGCTTTCTTT.

CDR3 DNA sequence: TGTGCCAGCAGCTTTTCCGGCCAGGGAAACACCGGGGAGCTGTTTTTT. Its translation: CASSFSGQGNTGELFF. V usage is TRBV11-2 and J usage is TRBJ2-2; perhaps TRBD1 as D (5 bases). CDR1 is SGHAT and CDR2 is FQNNGV in the germline V gene. The CDR3 length is 16 residues. Trimming cost V 3 bases and J 2 bases, with 13 bases left between them.

The chain links TRBV29-1 to TRBJ2-1; 12 bases are shared with TRBD2. The V gene end was trimmed by 8 bases and the J gene end by 5 bases; junction bases not matched to a gene: 7. The germline CDR1 and CDR2 sequences are SQVTM and ANQGSEA. This CDR3 is 14 amino acids long. CDR3 region: CSTNRLAGDNEQFF. As DNA, the CDR3 is TGCAGCACAAATCGACTAGCGGGGGACAATGAGCAGTTCTTC.

The chain combines TRBV15 with TRBJ2-1; TRBD2 matches 8 bases. V lost 0 bases, J lost 4 bases, and 11 bases stayed unmatched. This CDR3 has 18 residues. CDR1 is LNHNV and CDR2 is YYDKDF in the germline V gene (reference sequence). Here the CDR3 DNA reads TGTGCCACCAGCAGAGATCTGGGAGGCCAGCGGGAGTACAATGAGCAGTTCTTC. Translation gives CATSRDLGGQREYNEQFF.

The J gene is TRBJ1-1, the V gene TRBV5-4; 7 nucleotides agree with TRBD1. V was clipped by 4 bases and J by 0 bases; unmatched bases: 12. In germline, CDR1 is SGHNT, CDR2 YYREEE (reference sequence). The CDR3 spans 17 residues. In nucleotides, the CDR3 is TGTGCCAGCAGCCCCGAACTGGGGACAGTCATGAACACTGAAGCTTTCTTT. It yields the protein CASSPELGTVMNTEAFF.

V is TRBV15 and J is TRBJ1-2; TRBD1 matches at 8 bases. V was pared by 6 bases and J by 2 bases, with 5 bases of the junction left unmatched. Germline lookup yields CDR1 LNHNV and CDR2 YYDKDF (reference sequence). The CDR3 is made up of 14 amino acids. CDR3 loop: CATRPTGGNYGYTF. The CDR3 DNA reads TGTGCCACCAGACCAACAGGGGGAAACTATGGCTACACCTTC.

This clonotype turned up a few times. This CDR3 is CASSSRTSRATQYF. The CDR3 coding sequence is TGTGCCAGCAGCTCCCGGACTAGTCGTGCGACCCAGTACTTC. V usage is TRBV11-2 and J usage is TRBJ2-5; 7 bases map to TRBD2. CDR3 length: 14 residues. Germline CDR1 SGHAT, CDR2 FQNNGV. Unmatched junction bases numbered 9, after V lost 4 bases and J lost 7 bases.

The chain has TRBV6-4 and TRBJ2-1; no clear D. CDR1 MRHNA and CDR2 SNTAGT come from the germline V gene. Trimming took off 5 bases at V and 5 bases at J, with 13 bases between the two ends. The CDR3 spans 14 residues. DNA of the CDR3: TGTGCCAGCAGTCCGGGCCTGCTTAACAATGAGCAGTTCTTC. Protein sequence: CASSPGLLNNEQFF.

This clonotype showed up just a few times. This chain links TRBV6-5 with TRBJ2-3; 7 positions agree with TRBD1. V shed 5 bases and J 2 bases; nucleotides not matched to a gene: 7. The CDR3 sequence is 15 residues long. Germline CDR1 reads MNHEY; CDR2 reads SVGAGI. CDR3 DNA: TGTGCCAGCAGTCCCCGGGACAGATACACAGATACGCAGTATTTT. Translation: CASSPRDRYTDTQYF.

CDR3 loop: CASSAIPPSSKNIQYF. DNA of the CDR3: TGCGCCAGCAGCGCAATACCACCTAGTTCCAAAAACATTCAGTACTTC. The chain joins TRBV5-1 to TRBJ2-4; D is uncertain. Germline CDR1 is SGHRS and CDR2 is YFSETQ. V was shortened by 4 bases and J by 2 bases, with 16 bases between the two germline ends. This CDR3 comprises 16 residues.